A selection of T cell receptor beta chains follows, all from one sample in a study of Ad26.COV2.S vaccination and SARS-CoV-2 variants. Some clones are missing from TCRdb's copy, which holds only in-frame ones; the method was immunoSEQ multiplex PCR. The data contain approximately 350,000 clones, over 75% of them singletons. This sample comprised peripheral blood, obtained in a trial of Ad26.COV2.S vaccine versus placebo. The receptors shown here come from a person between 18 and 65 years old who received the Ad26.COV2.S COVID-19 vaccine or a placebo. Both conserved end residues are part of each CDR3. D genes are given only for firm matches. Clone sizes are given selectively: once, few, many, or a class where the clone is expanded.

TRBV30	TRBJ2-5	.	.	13	CAWSVGRGETQYF	TGTGCCTGGAGTGTAGGGCGGGGCGAGACCCAGTACTTC
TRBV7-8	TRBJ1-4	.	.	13	CASSLNRVEKLFF	TGTGCCAGCAGCCTTAACAGGGTCGAAAAACTGTTTTTT
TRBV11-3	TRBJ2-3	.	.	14	CASSLGRGTDTQYF	TGTGCCAGCAGCTTAGGGAGGGGCACAGATACGCAGTATTTT
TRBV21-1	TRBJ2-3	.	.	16	CANPTRDILTTDTQYF	TGTGCCAACCCAACGCGGGACATCCTTACCACAGATACGCAGTATTTT
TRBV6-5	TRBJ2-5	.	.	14	CASSYLTGSETQYF	TGTGCCAGCAGTTACTTGACAGGTTCAGAGACCCAGTACTTC
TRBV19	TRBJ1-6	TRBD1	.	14	CASSWTGGAPPLHF	TGTGCCAGTAGCTGGACAGGGGGCGCACCACCCCTCCACTTT
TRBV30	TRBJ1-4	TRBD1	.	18	CAWSVLSYRGASYEKLFF	TGTGCCTGGAGTGTACTCTCGTACAGGGGCGCTTCATATGAAAAACTGTTTTTT
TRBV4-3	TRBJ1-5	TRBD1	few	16	CASSPGLDRERQPQHF	TGCGCCAGCAGCCCAGGATTAGACAGGGAACGACAGCCCCAGCATTTT
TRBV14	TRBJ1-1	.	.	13	CASSQQANTEAFF	TGTGCCAGCAGCCAACAGGCGAACACTGAAGCTTTCTTT
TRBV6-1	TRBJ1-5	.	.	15	CASSEARRRVAVQHF	TGTGCCAGCAGTGAAGCTCGTCGGAGGGTGGCGGTCCAGCATTTT
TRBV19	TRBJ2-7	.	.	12	CASSIGRYEQYF	TGTGCCAGTAGTATTGGTCGCTACGAGCAGTACTTC
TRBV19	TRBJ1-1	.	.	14	CASSILNRDSEAFF	TGTGCCAGTAGTATACTCAACAGGGACTCTGAAGCTTTCTTT
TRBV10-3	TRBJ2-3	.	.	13	CATVSGYTDTQYF	TGTGCCACCGTCTCGGGGTATACAGATACGCAGTATTTT